This T cell receptor beta chain was found in a study of blood T cell repertoires in COVID-19. Study summary: Researchers got acute and convalescent COVID-19 samples from the United States, Italy and Spain. In each case, the material was cDNA or gDNA derived from T cells, B-cell-depleted T cells, or PBMCs.

Germline V gene data show CDR1 as SGHTA and CDR2 as FQGNSA. There are 18 residues in the CDR3. V was trimmed by 2 bases and J by 8 bases, leaving 22 bases between them. Individuals aged 18 to 89 years were recruited from roughly 22 US areas. Participants were placed into cohorts based on the clinical history they reported. Profiled with immunoSEQ multiplex PCR; TCRdb holds only in-frame clones, not every one. The repertoire includes 200,000 to 300,000 clones, 88% of them detected once, and about 2.5% sits in the top ten. This chain uses TRBV7-2 with TRBJ1-6; tentatively, D is TRBD1 (5 bases). This TCR was sampled from a woman between 40 and 55 years old with acute COVID-19. The specimen sequenced was PBMCs or T cells enriched from blood (not recorded which). The CDR3 sequence is CASSLSGGGTELDSPLHF. The CDR3 DNA reads as TGTGCCAGCAGCTTATCGGGTGGAGGGACTGAACTGGATTCACCCCTCCACTTT.